The 23 T cell receptor beta chains below were found in one sample sequenced in a study of blood T cell repertoires in COVID-19. Sequencing used immunoSEQ multiplex PCR; TCRdb keeps in-frame clones, though not all of them. This sample has about 120,000 clones, with roughly three quarters found just once. Specimen: peripheral blood. The receptors shown here come from a woman in her seventies with acute or convalescent COVID-19.

The chain couples TRBV7-2 to TRBJ2-7; TRBD2 agrees at 8 bases. Trimming took 1 base from V and 6 from J; bases not matched to a gene: 5. Per the germline V gene, CDR1 is SGHTA and CDR2 is FQGNSA. The CDR3 is 14 residues long. DNA of the CDR3: TGTGCCAGCAGCTTAGGCGGGGGGCGGGGCGAGCAGTACTTC. This codes for CASSLGGGRGEQYF. The full variable domain, in which reference TRBV7-2 and TRBJ2-7 provide the parts outside the CDR3, is GAGVSQSPSNKVTEKGKDVELRCDPISGHTALYWYRQSLGQGLEFLIYFQGNSAPDKSGLPSDRFSAERTGGSVSTLTIQRTQQEDSAVYLCASSLGGGRGEQYFGPGTRLTVT.

The V gene is TRBV11-2, the J gene TRBJ1-2; weak D call: TRBD1 (5 bases). V was cut by 3 bases and J by 7 bases, with 12 bases left in between. From germline, CDR1 is SGHAT and CDR2 FQNNGV. The CDR3 covers 13 residues. CDR3 protein: CASSFGSGGGYTF. As DNA, the CDR3 is TGTGCCAGCAGCTTCGGCTCGGGGGGTGGCTACACCTTC.

This clone showed up just once. The chain combines TRBV20-1 with TRBJ2-5; TRBD2 aligns across 7 bases. Looked up from germline, CDR1 is DFQATT and CDR2 is SNEGSKA (reference sequence). This CDR3 contains 13 residues. The trim removed 3 bases at V and 4 bases at J, leaving 5 bases unmatched. In DNA, the CDR3 is TGCAGTGCTAGTGGGAGGGGAGGAGAGACCCAGTACTTC. It is translated as CSASGRGGETQYF.

This clone occurred a few times. The rearrangement links TRBV24-1 to TRBJ2-1, with TRBD2 identical over 7 bases. Germline V CDR1 and CDR2: KGHDR, SFDVKD. The V gene end was trimmed by 2 bases and the J gene end by 4 bases; junction bases not matched to a gene: 7. The CDR3 runs to 16 residues. In DNA form, the CDR3 reads TGTGCCACCAGTGATTCCGGCGGCGGGGGTTACAATGAGCAGTTCTTC. It is translated as CATSDSGGGGYNEQFF.

The sample holds many counts of this clone. The gene calls are TRBV6-5 and TRBJ2-7, with a possible D match to TRBD1 (6 bases). V was pared by 4 bases and J by 2 bases, with 12 bases between. The CDR3 is 14 amino acids. Germline CDR1 is MNHEY and CDR2 is SVGAGI. The CDR3 here is CASSSRDTTYEQYF. The CDR3 DNA is TGTGCCAGCAGTTCCCGGGACACAACCTACGAGCAGTACTTC.

V gene TRBV9 combines with J gene TRBJ2-5; TRBD2 aligns across 7 bases. V shed 3 bases and J 5 bases; nucleotides not matched to a gene: 7. The V gene's germline CDR1 is SGDLS and CDR2 YYNGEE. The CDR3 runs 14 residues. This chain's CDR3 is CASSGDYIGETQYF. CDR3 nucleotides: TGTGCCAGCAGCGGGGACTACATTGGGGAGACCCAGTACTTC.

The chain uses TRBV14 and TRBJ1-6; D might be TRBD1 (6 bases). Trimming stripped 1 base from V and 7 bases from J, with 11 bases between. This CDR3 contains 15 residues. Germline assignment: CDR1 SGHDN and CDR2 FVKESK. The CDR3 protein is CASSQAHGGNSPLHF. CDR3 sequence (DNA): TGTGCCAGCAGCCAAGCCCATGGGGGCAATTCACCCCTCCACTTT.

The chain employs TRBV29-1 and TRBJ2-5, with a possible D match to TRBD1 (7 bases). Trimming stripped 6 bases from V and 4 bases from J, with 12 bases between. CDR1 SQVTM and CDR2 ANQGSEA come from the germline V gene. This CDR3 region has 12 residues. The CDR3 region is CSVVQGGETQYF. The CDR3 DNA follows: TGCAGCGTGGTCCAGGGGGGAGAGACCCAGTACTTC.

V and J are TRBV4-2 and TRBJ1-1; D uncertain. V lost 3 bases and J lost 1, with 6 bases in between. The CDR3 has 13 amino acids. Germline CDR1 and CDR2: LGHNA and YNFKEQ. The DNA for the CDR3 is TGTGCCAGCAGCCATCAAAAGAACACTGAAGCTTTCTTT. The encoded protein is CASSHQKNTEAFF.

This chain joins TRBV6-6 and TRBJ1-1, with D perhaps matching TRBD1 (6 bases). The CDR3 has 16 amino acids. Trimming stripped 2 bases from V and 1 base from J, with 14 bases between. The V gene's germline CDR1 is MNHNY and CDR2 SVGAGI (reference sequence). The CDR3 reads CASSYILGARNTEAFF. For the CDR3, the DNA is TGTGCCAGCAGTTACATTTTGGGGGCTCGGAACACTGAAGCTTTCTTT.

The chain recombines TRBV7-2 with TRBJ2-7; weak D call: TRBD1 (6 bases). V was cut by 5 bases and J by 2 bases, with 7 bases left in between. The CDR3 totals 12 residues. Germline CDR1 SGHTA, CDR2 FQGNSA. CDR3 sequence reads: CASSPGAYEQYF. The CDR3 DNA reads TGTGCCAGCAGCCCAGGGGCCTACGAGCAGTACTTC.

The chain links TRBV19 to TRBJ2-1; 14 bases are a match to TRBD2. From germline, CDR1 is LNHDA and CDR2 SQIVND (reference sequence). The CDR3 runs to 16 residues. The V segment lost 5 bases and the J segment 2 bases; nucleotides outside the gene matches: 2. The CDR3 sequence is CASSGTSGRTYNEQFF. The DNA for the CDR3 is TGTGCCAGTAGTGGGACTAGCGGGAGAACCTACAATGAGCAGTTCTTC.

This chain links TRBV9 with TRBJ2-3; D not certain. V lost 4 bases to trimming and J lost 6 bases, with 15 bases between them. CDR1 is SGDLS and CDR2 is YYNGEE in the germline V gene. The CDR3 consists of 14 residues. The CDR3 DNA sequence: TGTGCCAGCAGCCCCCCTTACTCGTTGGATACGCAGTATTTT. It encodes CASSPPYSLDTQYF.

The chain employs TRBV4-3 and TRBJ1-2; D gene uncertain. The CDR3 contains 16 residues. Germline V gene sequence: CDR1 LGHNA, CDR2 YSLEER. V was cut by 0 bases and J by 8 bases, with 19 bases left in between. The CDR3 DNA follows: TGCGCCAGCAGCCAAGATCTAAGTGACGGGGTGGGCGGCTACACCTTC. This encodes CASSQDLSDGVGGYTF.

The rearrangement links TRBV5-1 to TRBJ2-7; possible D gene TRBD2, 6 bases. This CDR3 has 14 amino acids. Germline CDR1 and CDR2: SGHRS and YFSETQ. Trimming took 7 bases from V and 3 from J, leaving 17 bases between them. Written as DNA, the CDR3 is TGCGCCAGCTCCGAGGCGGGACCAAACTACGAGCAGTACTTC. Translated: CASSEAGPNYEQYF.

The chain uses TRBV10-2 and TRBJ2-7; D is ambiguous. The CDR3 is 13 residues long. The ends were cut back, 6 bases at V and 0 bases at J, with 9 bases in the middle. Germline values: CDR1 WSHSY, CDR2 SAAADI. The CDR3, as DNA: TGCGCCAGCAGACCAGGCTACTCCTACGAGCAGTACTTC. This sequence encodes CASRPGYSYEQYF.

This clone was counted ten times or more. This rearrangement joins TRBV5-1 to TRBJ1-4, with TRBD1 matching 8 bases. CDR1 and CDR2 from the germline V gene are SGHRS and YFSETQ. V lost 4 bases to trimming and J lost 6 bases; unmatched junction nucleotides: 11. CDR3 length: 16 amino acids. For the CDR3, the DNA is TGCGCCAGCAGCCGATTGATACAGGGGGTCGATGAAAAACTGTTTTTT. Translated: CASSRLIQGVDEKLFF.

V gene TRBV7-9 combines with J gene TRBJ2-1; D perhaps matches TRBD1 (5 bases). Trimming removed 5 bases from V and 9 bases from J, with 17 bases in between. CDR3 length: 14 residues. Germline V gene sequence: CDR1 SEHNR, CDR2 FQNEAQ (reference sequence). The CDR3 sequence: CASSAQGVFSEQFF. CDR3 nucleotide sequence: TGTGCCAGCAGCGCACAAGGGGTGTTCAGTGAGCAGTTCTTC.

V and J are TRBV3-1 (or the pseudogene TRBV3-2) and TRBJ2-1; tentatively, D is TRBD2 (6 bases). CDR3 length: 15 amino acids. V was pared by 1 base and J by 5 bases, with 12 bases between. Germline V gives CDR1 LGHDT, CDR2 YNNKEL (reference sequence). In DNA form, the CDR3 reads TGTGCCAGCAGCCAAGGTTCGGGACTCCACAATGAGCAGTTCTTC. It codes for CASSQGSGLHNEQFF.

The chain employs TRBV19 and TRBJ2-6; a possible D gene is TRBD2 (5 bases). Trimming removed 3 bases from V and 4 bases from J, with 13 bases in between. This CDR3 has 16 residues. Germline assignment: CDR1 LNHDA and CDR2 SQIVND (reference sequence). CDR3 amino acids: CASSISSGSGANVLTF. CDR3 nucleotide sequence: TGTGCCAGTAGTATCTCCTCGGGGTCCGGGGCCAACGTCCTGACTTTC.

This rearrangement joins TRBV11-2 to TRBJ1-1, with a weak D call TRBD1 (5 bases). Germline V gene lookup returns CDR1 SGHAT and CDR2 FQNNGV. Trimming removed 2 bases from V and 1 base from J, with 14 bases in between. This CDR3 region has 16 residues. The CDR3 loop is CASSLSRQLPNTEAFF. CDR3 in DNA: TGTGCCAGCAGCTTATCCCGACAGTTACCGAACACTGAAGCTTTCTTT.

The chain joins TRBV18 to TRBJ2-3; D is unresolved. This CDR3 has 12 residues. The V gene lost 5 bases and the J gene lost 5 bases, with 8 bases spanning the gap. Germline CDR1 is KGHSH and CDR2 is LQKENI. The CDR3 loop reads CASSNYGDTQYF. CDR3 sequence (DNA): TGTGCCAGCTCAAACTACGGAGATACGCAGTATTTT.

The chain is built from TRBV12-3 or TRBV12-4 and TRBJ1-1; no reliable D call. The CDR3 extends over 13 amino acids. With 6 bases removed from V and 1 base from J, the gap between germline ends came to 9 bases. The CDR3 nucleotides read TGTGCCAGCAGACTCGAATGGAACACTGAAGCTTTCTTT. Encoded protein: CASRLEWNTEAFF.